Listed below are T cell receptor beta chains from one sample, sequenced in a study of cytomegalovirus exposure and HLA in healthy donors. Only in-frame clones appear in the TCRdb table, and some are missing; sequencing was by immunoSEQ multiplex PCR. The sample has 100,000 to 150,000 clones; about 78% are singletons. Specimen: PBMCs. These receptors came from a man aged 25 to 40 in good health and CMV-seronegative. CDR3s include the opening cysteine and the closing phenylalanine or tryptophan. The D gene is left open where the match is weak.

TRBD1	TRBV18	CASSYNRGGLETQYF
.	TRBV5-3	CARSCSAGAPMDTEAFF
.	TRBV2	CATSEETDSPLHF
.	TRBV7-9	CASSIDRRRMNTEAFF
.	TRBV5-1	CASSIQGSTDTQYF
TRBD2	TRBV13	CASSRKRGGITDTQYF
.	TRBV2	CASSGFGGNQPQHF
.	TRBV15	CATSTRGDTGELFF
TRBD1	TRBV28	CASSRPGTGVHEQYF
TRBD1	TRBV14	CASSRGFTGGRGYTF
.	TRBV5-6	CASSFMQAWYNEQFF
TRBD2	TRBV5-1	CASRASGGPSYEQYF
TRBD2	TRBV5-4	CASRQEPSGGATQYF
TRBD1	TRBV18	CASSPRRDRVNQPQHF
.	TRBV6-1	CASSEGGGNTIYF
TRBD1	TRBV5-6	CASSLGPQGAINQPQHF
TRBD2	TRBV23-1	CASSRAGGPCNEQFF
.	TRBV5-1	CASSLEGGTGSPLHF
.	TRBV5-6	CASSLGASGNTIYF
.	TRBV30	CAWSVWGGLNTEAFF
TRBD2	TRBV4-2	CASSQEHGTSGDYEQYF